The text below deals with one T cell receptor beta chain. Trimming took 1 base from V and 3 from J, leaving 15 bases between them. This CDR3 comprises 15 residues. Germline-derived CDR1 and CDR2 are DFQATT and SNEGSKA (reference sequence). This record comes from a study of T-cell reconstitution after alpha-beta-depleted transplantation in children. Unique molecular identifiers featured in how the TCRbeta library was prepared. TCRdb analysed the PCR reads with MiXCR anew, one entry per CDR3 protein. Of approximately 390,000 distinct CDR3 sequences listed, approximately 10% are singletons. The rearrangement joins TRBV20-1 to TRBJ1-1, with D tentatively TRBD1 (5 bases). Sample: PBMCs from the stem cell graft donor, taken from the stem cell graft. The sequence was collected from a human donor who donated a stem cell graft to a child with acute myeloid leukemia. CDR3 sequence reads: CSARGQQQGYTEAFF. The CDR3 DNA is TGCAGTGCTAGAGGTCAACAGCAGGGTTACACTGAAGCTTTCTTT.